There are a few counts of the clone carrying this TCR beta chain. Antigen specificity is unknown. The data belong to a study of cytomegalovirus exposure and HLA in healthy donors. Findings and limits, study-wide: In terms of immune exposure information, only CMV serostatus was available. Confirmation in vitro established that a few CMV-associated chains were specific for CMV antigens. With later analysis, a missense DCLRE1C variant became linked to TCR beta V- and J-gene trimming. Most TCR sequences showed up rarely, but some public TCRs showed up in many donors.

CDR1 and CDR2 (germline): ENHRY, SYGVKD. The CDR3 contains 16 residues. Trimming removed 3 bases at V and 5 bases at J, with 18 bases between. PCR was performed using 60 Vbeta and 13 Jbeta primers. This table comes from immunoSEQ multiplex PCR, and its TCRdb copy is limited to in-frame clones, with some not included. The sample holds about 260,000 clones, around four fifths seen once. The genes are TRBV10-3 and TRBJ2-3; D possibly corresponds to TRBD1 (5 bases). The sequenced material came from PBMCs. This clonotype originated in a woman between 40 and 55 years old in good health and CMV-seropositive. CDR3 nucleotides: TGTGCCATCAGTGAAGGGCAGGGATTTTCACAAGATACGCAGTATTTT. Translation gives CAISEGQGFSQDTQYF.